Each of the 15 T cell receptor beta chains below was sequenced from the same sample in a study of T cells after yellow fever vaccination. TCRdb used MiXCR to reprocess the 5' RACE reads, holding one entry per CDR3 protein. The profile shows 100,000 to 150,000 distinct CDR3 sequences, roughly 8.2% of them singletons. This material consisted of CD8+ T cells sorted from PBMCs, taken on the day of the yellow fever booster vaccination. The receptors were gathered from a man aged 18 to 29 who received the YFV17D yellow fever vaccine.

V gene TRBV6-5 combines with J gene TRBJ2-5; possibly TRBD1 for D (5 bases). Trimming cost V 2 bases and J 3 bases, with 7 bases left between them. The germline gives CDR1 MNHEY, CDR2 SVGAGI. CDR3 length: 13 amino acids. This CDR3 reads CASSYQGEETQYF. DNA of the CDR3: TGTGCCAGCAGTTACCAAGGGGAAGAGACCCAGTACTTC.

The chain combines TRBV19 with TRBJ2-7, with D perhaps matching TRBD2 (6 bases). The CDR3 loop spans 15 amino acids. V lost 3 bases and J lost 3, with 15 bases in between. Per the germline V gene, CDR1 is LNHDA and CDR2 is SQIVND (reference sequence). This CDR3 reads CASSIGGSLGYEQYF. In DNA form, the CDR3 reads TGTGCCAGTAGTATTGGGGGGTCGTTGGGCTACGAGCAGTACTTC.

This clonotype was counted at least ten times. CDR3: CASAGQGASSYNEQFF. CDR3 in DNA: TGTGCCAGCGCGGGACAGGGGGCGAGCTCCTACAATGAGCAGTTCTTC. The chain has TRBV12-3 or TRBV12-4 and TRBJ2-1; 12 bases line up with TRBD1. The ends lost 8 bases at V and 0 bases at J; junction bases unmatched: 5. The CDR3 loop spans 16 amino acids.

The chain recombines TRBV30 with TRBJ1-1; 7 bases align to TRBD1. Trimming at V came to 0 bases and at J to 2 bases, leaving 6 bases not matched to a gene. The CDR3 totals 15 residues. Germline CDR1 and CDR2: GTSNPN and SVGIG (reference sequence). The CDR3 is CAWSVLAGGNTEAFF. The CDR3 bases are TGTGCCTGGAGTGTACTAGCAGGGGGAAACACTGAAGCTTTCTTT.

The CDR3 coding sequence is TGTGCCAGCAGTTGGTTCCAGGTCAGCTCCTACGAGCAGTACTTC. This encodes CASSWFQVSSYEQYF. The chain joins TRBV12-3 or TRBV12-4 to TRBJ2-7; D is unresolved. Trimming left V 4 bases short and J 0 bases short, with 13 bases between. The CDR3 spans 15 residues.

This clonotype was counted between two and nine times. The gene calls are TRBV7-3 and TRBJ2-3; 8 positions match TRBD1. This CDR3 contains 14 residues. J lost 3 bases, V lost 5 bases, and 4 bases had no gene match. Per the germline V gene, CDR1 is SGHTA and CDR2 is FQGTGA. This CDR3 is CASSPGQGTDTQYF. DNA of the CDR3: TGTGCCAGCAGCCCCGGACAGGGAACAGATACGCAGTATTTT.

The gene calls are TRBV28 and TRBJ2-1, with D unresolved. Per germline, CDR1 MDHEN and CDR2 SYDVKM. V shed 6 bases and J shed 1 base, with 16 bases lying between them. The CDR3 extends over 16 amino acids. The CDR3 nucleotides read TGTGCCAGCAGCCCGGTGGGGAATTCATCCTACAATGAGCAGTTCTTC. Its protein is CASSPVGNSSYNEQFF.

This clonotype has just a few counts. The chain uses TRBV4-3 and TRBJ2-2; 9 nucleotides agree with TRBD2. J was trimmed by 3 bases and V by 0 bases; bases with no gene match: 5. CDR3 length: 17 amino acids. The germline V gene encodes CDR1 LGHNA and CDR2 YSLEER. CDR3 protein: CASSQDRGRADTGELFF. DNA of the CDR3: TGCGCCAGCAGCCAAGATCGCGGGAGGGCGGACACCGGGGAGCTGTTTTTT.

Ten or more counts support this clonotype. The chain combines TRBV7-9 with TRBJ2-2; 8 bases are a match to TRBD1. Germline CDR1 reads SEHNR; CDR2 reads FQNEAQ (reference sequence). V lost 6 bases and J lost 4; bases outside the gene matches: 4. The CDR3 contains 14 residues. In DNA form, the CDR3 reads TGTGCCAGCAGGGGACAGGCGAGCACCGGGGAGCTGTTTTTT. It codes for CASRGQASTGELFF.

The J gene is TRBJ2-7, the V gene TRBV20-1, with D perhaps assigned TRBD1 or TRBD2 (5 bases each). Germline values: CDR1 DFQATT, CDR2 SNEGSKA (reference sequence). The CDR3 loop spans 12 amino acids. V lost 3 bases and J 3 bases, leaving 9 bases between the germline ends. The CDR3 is CSASLGDYEQYF. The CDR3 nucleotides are TGCAGTGCTAGTCTGGGGGACTACGAGCAGTACTTC.

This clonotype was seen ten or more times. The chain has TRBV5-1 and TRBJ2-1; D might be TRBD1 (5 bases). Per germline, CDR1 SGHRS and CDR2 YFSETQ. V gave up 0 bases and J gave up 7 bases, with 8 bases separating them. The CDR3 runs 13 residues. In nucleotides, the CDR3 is TGCGCCAGCAGCTTGGTCCAGGGAAATGAGCAGTTCTTC. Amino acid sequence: CASSLVQGNEQFF.

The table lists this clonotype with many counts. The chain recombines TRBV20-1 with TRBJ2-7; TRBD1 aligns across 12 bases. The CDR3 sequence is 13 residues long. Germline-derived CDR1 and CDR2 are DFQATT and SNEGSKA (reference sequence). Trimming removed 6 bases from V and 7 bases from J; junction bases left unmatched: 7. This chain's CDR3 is CSAPGQGAGEQYF. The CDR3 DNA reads TGCAGTGCCCCGGGACAGGGGGCAGGTGAGCAGTACTTC.

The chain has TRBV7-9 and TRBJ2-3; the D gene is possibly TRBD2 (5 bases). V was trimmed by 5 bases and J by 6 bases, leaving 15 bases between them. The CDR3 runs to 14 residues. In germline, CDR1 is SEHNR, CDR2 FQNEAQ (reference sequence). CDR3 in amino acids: CASSGLRVVDTQYF. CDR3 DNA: TGTGCCAGCAGCGGTTTGAGGGTGGTGGATACGCAGTATTTT.

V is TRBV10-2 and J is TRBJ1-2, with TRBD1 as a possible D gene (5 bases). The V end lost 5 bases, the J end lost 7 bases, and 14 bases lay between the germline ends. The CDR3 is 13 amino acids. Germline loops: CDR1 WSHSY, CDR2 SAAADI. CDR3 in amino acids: CASSHWGTGGYTF. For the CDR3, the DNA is TGCGCCAGCAGTCATTGGGGGACTGGTGGCTACACCTTC.

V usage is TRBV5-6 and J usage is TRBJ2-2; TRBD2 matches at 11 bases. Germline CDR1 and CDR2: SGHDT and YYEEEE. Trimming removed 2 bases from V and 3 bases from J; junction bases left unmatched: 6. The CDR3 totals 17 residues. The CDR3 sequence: CASSFLSGGGDTGELFF. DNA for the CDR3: TGTGCCAGCAGCTTTCTTAGCGGGGGGGGTGACACCGGGGAGCTGTTTTTT.